This TCR beta chain appears in the sequencing data of a study of shared clonotypes between healthy human individuals. Across the whole study: CD4 naive and CD4 memory each took three plates per donor, while CD8 naive took two and CD8 memory one.

Donors were healthy HIV-negative adults without recently reported acute infections or vaccinations. This clone was observed a single time. The junction departs from the called germline gene at one end, perhaps through a read error. The data were produced by immunoSEQ multiplex PCR, yet TCRdb's version contains in-frame clones alone and is incomplete. The sample includes a few million clones, more than 80% of them seen just once. The sample taken for sequencing was naive CD4+ T cells sorted from blood. Subset here: CD45RA+ positively selected. This receptor was identified in a man younger than 30 in good health.

CDR3: CASREAGAPLYEQYF. The CDR3 DNA is TGTGCCAGCAGAGAAGCGGGGGCCCCACTCTACGAGCAGTACTTC. The rearrangement joins TRBV2 to TRBJ2-7; 8 nucleotides agree with TRBD2. This CDR3 spans 15 amino acids. Germline V CDR1 and CDR2: SNHLY, FYNNEI.